Below, 3 T cell receptor beta chains from the same sample are listed, as sequenced in a study of cytomegalovirus exposure and HLA in healthy donors. Researchers ran the PCR with 60 Vbeta and 13 Jbeta primers. Assay used: immunoSEQ multiplex PCR; TCRdb lists only in-frame clones, some missing. The sample contains about 88,000 clones, approximately 90% of which appear only once. Material: PBMCs. These receptors all stem from a young man in good health and CMV-seronegative.

CDR3: CASSSVPGQGQFF. CDR3 nucleotide sequence: TGTGCCAGCAGCTCAGTACCGGGACAGGGGCAGTTCTTC. This chain uses TRBV7-3 with TRBJ2-1, with TRBD1 identical over 9 bases. Germline CDR1 is SGHTA and CDR2 is FQGTGA. J gave up 12 bases and V 4 bases, and 7 bases lay outside the gene matches. The CDR3 has 13 amino acids.

The V call is TRBV5-1, the J call TRBJ1-5, with a tentative D call TRBD1 (6 bases). The germline V gene has CDR1 SGHRS and CDR2 YFSETQ. The germline V and J ends were trimmed by 0 bases and 7 bases, with 8 bases remaining between them. The CDR3 covers 13 residues. CDR3 DNA sequence: TGCGCCAGCAGCTTGGACAGGGAACAGCCCCAGCATTTT. This encodes CASSLDREQPQHF.

The V gene is TRBV28, the J gene TRBJ1-4, with TRBD1 as a possible D gene (6 bases). V was trimmed by 6 bases and J by 7 bases, leaving 15 bases between them. Looked up from germline, CDR1 is MDHEN and CDR2 is SYDVKM. The CDR3 spans 14 residues. CDR3 bases: TGTGCCAGCAGGCCGAGGGGGTGGGGTGAAAAACTGTTTTTT. Protein product: CASRPRGWGEKLFF.